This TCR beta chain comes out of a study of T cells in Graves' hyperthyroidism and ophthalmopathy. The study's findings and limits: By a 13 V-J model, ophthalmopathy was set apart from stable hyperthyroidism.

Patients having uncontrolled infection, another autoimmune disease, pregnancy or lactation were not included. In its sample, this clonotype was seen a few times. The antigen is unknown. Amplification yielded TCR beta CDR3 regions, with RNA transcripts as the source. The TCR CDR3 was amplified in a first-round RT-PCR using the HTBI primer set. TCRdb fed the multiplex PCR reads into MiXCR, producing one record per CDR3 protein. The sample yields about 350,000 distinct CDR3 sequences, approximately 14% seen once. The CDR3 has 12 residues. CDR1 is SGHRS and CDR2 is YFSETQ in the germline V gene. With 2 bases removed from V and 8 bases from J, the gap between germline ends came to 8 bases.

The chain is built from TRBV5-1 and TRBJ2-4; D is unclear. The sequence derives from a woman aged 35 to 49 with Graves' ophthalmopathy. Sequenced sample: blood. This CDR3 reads CASSFDNYIQYF. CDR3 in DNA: TGCGCCAGCAGCTTTGACAACTACATTCAGTACTTC.